The present T cell receptor beta chain was sequenced within a study of a mutant IDH1 vaccine in newly diagnosed glioma. Study-wide context: At week 35 came visit V12, and visit V13 followed at week 47.

The CDR3 is 13 residues long. The V gene lost 4 bases and the J gene lost 5 bases, with 11 bases spanning the gap. Germline assignment: CDR1 ENHRY and CDR2 SYGVKD. The time point here: week 35, safety follow-up. Every vaccine dose comprised 300 ug of mutant IDH1 20-mer peptide plus topical imiquimod. As concerns this clone: Its antigen remains unidentified.

Assay used: immunoSEQ multiplex PCR; TCRdb lists only in-frame clones, some missing. This table holds about 54,000 clones, around four fifths found once. Study outcomes and limitations: Patients mounted vaccine-induced immune responses in approximately 94% of cases.

This chain links TRBV10-3 with TRBJ1-1, with D possibly being TRBD1 (6 bases). The clonotype was recovered from a woman aged 18-30 years with glioma. The material was PBMCs, obtained from a glioma patient whose treatment included an IDH1 peptide vaccine. In DNA, the CDR3 is TGTGCCATCAGTGCACTACAGGGTACTGAAGCTTTCTTT. Protein product: CAISALQGTEAFF.